Described below is a single TCR beta chain sequence and its context. The data derive from a study of Ad26.COV2.S vaccination and SARS-CoV-2 variants. Study details: Of the COV1001 trial arms, the Ad26.COV2.S arm included the donor.

TCRdb's copy holds only in-frame clones and misses some; the assay was immunoSEQ multiplex PCR. The table records just over 350,000 clones, 70% to 90% of them present only once. The CDR3 extends over 14 amino acids. Germline V lookup: CDR1 SNHLY, CDR2 FYNNEI. V shed 10 bases and J shed 5 bases, with 18 bases lying between them. Treatment of the sample: some 20 received Ad26.COV2.S at low or high dose, single or two shots; several received placebo; per-sample allocation not given. At day 63 after the first vaccine or placebo injection, samples were drawn. The sample came from a Boston adult aged 18-55 years.

Sequenced material: peripheral blood, taken in a trial of Ad26.COV2.S vaccine versus placebo. This sequence originates from a person between 18 and 59 years old who received the Ad26.COV2.S COVID-19 vaccine or a placebo. The rearrangement links TRBV2 to TRBJ1-5; TRBD1 is a possible D gene (5 bases). CDR3 protein: CATSGGSRDQPQHF. CDR3 coding DNA: TGTGCCACCTCTGGAGGGTCCAGGGATCAGCCCCAGCATTTT.